The rows below give T cell receptor beta chains drawn from one sample of a study of blood T cell repertoires in COVID-19. Only in-frame clones appear in the TCRdb table, and some are missing; sequencing was by immunoSEQ multiplex PCR. The sample holds 60,000 to 85,000 clones, approximately 75% seen once. The sample comprised peripheral blood. These receptors were collected from a woman in her sixties with acute or convalescent COVID-19. The conserved cysteine and the conserved F or W are not part of the CDR3 here.

>TRBV14|TRBJ1-3
ASSLGRTALRNTIY
>TRBV10-3|TRBJ1-1
AISEWRGPEAF
>TRBV5-6|TRBJ1-2
ASRDRRRAFGGYT
>TRBV5-1|TRBJ2-2
ASGKRTGFTGELF
>TRBV30|TRBJ2-2
AWSRIAYTGELF
>TRBV4-1|TRBJ1-1
ASSQDLDFEAF
>TRBV7-3|TRBJ2-7
ASSPLTGVAHEQY
>TRBV6-4|TRBJ2-3
ASSPGLITDTQY
>TRBV7-2|TRBJ1-2
ASSPRIRDRGYGYT
>TRBV7-9|TRBJ1-2
ASSLGLFGYT
>TRBV20-1|TRBJ1-2
SASRQGKGDGYT
>TRBV6-5|TRBJ1-3
ASARGKGWGNTIY
>TRBV28|TRBJ1-2
ASQGFLDYGYT
>TRBV18|TRBJ2-7
ASSPAFNYEQY
>TRBV5-1|TRBJ1-1
ASSLGHQNTEAF